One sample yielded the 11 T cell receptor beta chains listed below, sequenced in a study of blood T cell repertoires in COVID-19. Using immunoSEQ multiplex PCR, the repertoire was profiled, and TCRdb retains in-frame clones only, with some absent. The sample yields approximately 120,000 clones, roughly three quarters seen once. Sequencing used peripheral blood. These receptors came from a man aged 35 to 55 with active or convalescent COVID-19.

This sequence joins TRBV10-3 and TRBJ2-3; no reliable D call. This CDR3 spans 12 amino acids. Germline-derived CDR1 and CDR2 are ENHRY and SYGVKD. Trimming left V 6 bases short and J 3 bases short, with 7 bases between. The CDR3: CAIRSHTDTQYF. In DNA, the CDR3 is TGTGCCATCAGGTCCCATACAGATACGCAGTATTTT.

The CDR3 sequence is CASSLSGEFTEAFF. CDR3 nucleotides: TGTGCCAGCAGTTTGTCGGGGGAATTCACTGAAGCTTTCTTT. The chain joins TRBV28 to TRBJ1-1; D is possibly TRBD1 (5 bases). V dropped 3 bases and J dropped 4 bases, with 12 bases sitting between them. Germline V gene lookup returns CDR1 MDHEN and CDR2 SYDVKM. The CDR3 runs 14 residues. The whole variable domain, remainder taken from reference TRBV28 and TRBJ1-1, is DVKVTQSSRYLVKRTGEKVFLECVQDMDHENMFWYRQDPGLGLRLIYFSYDVKMKEKGDIPEGYSVSREKKERFSLILESASTNQTSMYLCASSLSGEFTEAFFGQGTRLTVV.

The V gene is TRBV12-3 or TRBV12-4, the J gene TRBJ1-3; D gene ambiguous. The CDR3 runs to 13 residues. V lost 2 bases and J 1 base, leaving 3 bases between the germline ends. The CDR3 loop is CASSLQSGNTIYF. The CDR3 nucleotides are TGTGCCAGCAGTTTACAATCTGGAAACACCATATATTTT.

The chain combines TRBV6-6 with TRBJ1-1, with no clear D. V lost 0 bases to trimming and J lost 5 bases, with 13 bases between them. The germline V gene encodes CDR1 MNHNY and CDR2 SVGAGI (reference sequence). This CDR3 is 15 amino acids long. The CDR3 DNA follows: TGTGCCAGCAGTTACTCGAGATCTGGGGAGACTGAAGCTTTCTTT. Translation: CASSYSRSGETEAFF.

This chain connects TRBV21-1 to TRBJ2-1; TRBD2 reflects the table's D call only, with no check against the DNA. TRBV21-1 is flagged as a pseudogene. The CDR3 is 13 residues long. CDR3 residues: CASSKDRREAQFF. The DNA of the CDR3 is TGTGCCAGCAGCAAAGACCGGCGGGAGGCACAATTCTTC.

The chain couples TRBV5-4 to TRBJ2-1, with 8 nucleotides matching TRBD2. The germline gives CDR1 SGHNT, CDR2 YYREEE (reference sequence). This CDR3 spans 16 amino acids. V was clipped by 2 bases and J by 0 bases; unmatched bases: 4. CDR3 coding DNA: TGTGCCAGCAGCTTCGGCGGGGGGAACTCCTACAATGAGCAGTTCTTC. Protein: CASSFGGGNSYNEQFF.

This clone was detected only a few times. The CDR3 sequence is CASSDAGGNQPQHF. The CDR3 DNA reads TGTGCCAGCAGTGATGCAGGCGGCAATCAGCCCCAGCATTTT. The chain joins TRBV25-1 to TRBJ1-5; D remains unclear. CDR3 length: 14 amino acids. The V end lost 3 bases, the J end lost 2 bases, and 8 bases lay between the germline ends. Germline V gene data show CDR1 as MGHDK and CDR2 as SYGVNS.

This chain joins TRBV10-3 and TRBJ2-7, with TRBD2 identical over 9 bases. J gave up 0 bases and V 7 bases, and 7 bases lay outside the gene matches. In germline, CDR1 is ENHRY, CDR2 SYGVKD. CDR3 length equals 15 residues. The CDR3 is CAINVSGGRSYEQYF. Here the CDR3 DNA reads TGTGCCATCAACGTAAGCGGGGGGCGCTCCTACGAGCAGTACTTC.

The CDR3 DNA reads TGTGCCAGCAGTTACAGGGGGGATGGCTACACCTTC. Its translation: CASSYRGDGYTF. The chain has TRBV12-3 or TRBV12-4 and TRBJ1-2; 8 bases agree with TRBD1. CDR3 size: 12 residues. Trimming took 4 bases from V and 6 from J; bases not matched to a gene: 1.

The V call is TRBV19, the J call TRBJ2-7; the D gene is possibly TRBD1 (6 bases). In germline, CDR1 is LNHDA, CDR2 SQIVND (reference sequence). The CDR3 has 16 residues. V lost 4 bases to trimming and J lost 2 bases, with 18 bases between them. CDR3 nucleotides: TGTGCCAGTAGTACAGGCCGGGACACTCTAACCTACGAGCAGTACTTC. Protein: CASSTGRDTLTYEQYF.

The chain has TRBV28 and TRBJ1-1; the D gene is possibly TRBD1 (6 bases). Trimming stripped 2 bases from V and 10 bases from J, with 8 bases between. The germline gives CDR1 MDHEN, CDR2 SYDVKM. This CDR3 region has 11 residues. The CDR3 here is CASSLEGGAFF. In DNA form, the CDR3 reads TGTGCCAGCAGTTTAGAAGGGGGAGCTTTCTTT.